This TCR beta chain originates from a study of blood T cell repertoires in COVID-19. Study-wide background: Acute-phase and convalescent COVID-19 samples originated in the United States, Italy and Spain. The cDNA or gDNA used as material had been derived from T cells, B-cell-depleted T cells, or PBMCs.

The V gene's germline CDR1 is GTSNPN and CDR2 SVGIG (reference sequence). This CDR3 comprises 13 residues. V dropped 3 bases and J dropped 7; count of bases not matched to a gene: 6. Per the study methods: Estimated nucleated cell counts came from reference gene primer amplification. Only in-frame clones appear in the TCRdb table, and some are missing; sequencing was by immunoSEQ multiplex PCR. V and J calls and clone size are as listed in that table; D and trimming were resolved from the DNA. This sample has approximately 72,000 clones, with roughly nine tenths found just once. Sequencing was done on a sample of peripheral blood. The J gene is TRBJ2-5, the V gene TRBV30, with 9 bases fitting TRBD2. The clonotype was recovered from an older woman with acute or convalescent COVID-19. The chain's CDR3 is CAWSISGGGTQYF. The CDR3 region has the DNA TGTGCCTGGAGCATTAGCGGGGGAGGGACCCAGTACTTC.